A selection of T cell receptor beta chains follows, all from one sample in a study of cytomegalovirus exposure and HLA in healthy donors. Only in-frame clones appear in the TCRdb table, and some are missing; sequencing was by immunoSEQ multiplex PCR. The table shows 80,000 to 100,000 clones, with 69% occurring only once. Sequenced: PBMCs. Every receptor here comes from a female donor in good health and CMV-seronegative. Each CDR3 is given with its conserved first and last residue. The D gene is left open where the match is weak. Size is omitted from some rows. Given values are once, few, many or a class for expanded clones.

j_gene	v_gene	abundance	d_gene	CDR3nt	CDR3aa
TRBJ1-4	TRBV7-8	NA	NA	TGTGCCAGCAGCGTACGCTACCCGGGGAATGAAAAACTGTTTTTT	CASSVRYPGNEKLFF
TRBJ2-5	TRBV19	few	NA	TGTGCCAGTAGTATTGCGAGAGGTAGGGGTGAGACCCAGTACTTC	CASSIARGRGETQYF
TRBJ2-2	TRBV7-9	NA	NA	TGTGCCAGCAGATCAACAGGCCGGGAGCTGTTTTTT	CASRSTGRELFF
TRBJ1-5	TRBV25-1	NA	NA	TGTGCCAGCATGGGGCCAAATAGCAATCAGCCCCAGCATTTT	CASMGPNSNQPQHF
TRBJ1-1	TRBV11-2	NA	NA	TGTGCCAGCAGCGCCCGGGTAGGCAAAGCTTTCTTT	CASSARVGKAFF
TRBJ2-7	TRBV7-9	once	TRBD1	TGTGCCAGCAGGGACAGGGACTACGAGCAGTACTTC	CASRDRDYEQYF
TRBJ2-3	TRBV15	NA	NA	TGTGCCACCAGCAGAGAGTACGGGAGCACAGATACGCAGTATTTT	CATSREYGSTDTQYF
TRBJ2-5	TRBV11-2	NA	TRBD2	TGTGCCAGCAGCTTCCCCGCGGGAGGGTTAGAGACCCAGTACTTC	CASSFPAGGLETQYF
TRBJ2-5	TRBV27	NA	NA	TGTGCCAGCAGTCGGGACCAAGAGACCCAGTACTTC	CASSRDQETQYF
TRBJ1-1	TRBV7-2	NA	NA	TGTGCCAGCAGCTGGGGGCCAGGGACCACTGAAGCTTTCTTT	CASSWGPGTTEAFF
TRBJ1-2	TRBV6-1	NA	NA	TGTGCCAGCAGTTTCAACAGGGTTGAGGGCTACACCTTC	CASSFNRVEGYTF
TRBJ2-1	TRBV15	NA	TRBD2	TGTGCCACCAGCAGGCCGGGACTAGCGGATGAGCAGTTCTTC	CATSRPGLADEQFF
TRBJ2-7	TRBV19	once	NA	TGTGCCAGTAGTATCCGAGGTAACTACGAGCAGTACTTC	CASSIRGNYEQYF
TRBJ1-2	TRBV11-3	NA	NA	TGTGCCAGCAGCTTAGAGGGCCGATACAGTAACTATGGCTACACCTTC	CASSLEGRYSNYGYTF
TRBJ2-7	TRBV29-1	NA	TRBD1	TGCAGCGTTGAAGATAGGGACAGGGGACCCTACGAGCAGTACTTC	CSVEDRDRGPYEQYF
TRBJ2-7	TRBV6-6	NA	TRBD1	TGTGCCAGCAATTTGGGGACAGGGATCTACGAGCAGTACTTC	CASNLGTGIYEQYF
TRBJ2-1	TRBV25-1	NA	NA	TGTGCCAGCAGTGAATCGGAGGTTTCGGATGAGCAGTTCTTC	CASSESEVSDEQFF
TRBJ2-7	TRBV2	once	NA	TGTGCCAGCAGTCACCCCGACCCCGGGGGGCGGCAATACGAGCAGTACTTC	CASSHPDPGGRQYEQYF
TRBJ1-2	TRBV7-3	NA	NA	TGTGCCAGCAGCTTGATAGTTCTGCGGACAGTAGCTAACTATGGCTACACCTTC	CASSLIVLRTVANYGYTF
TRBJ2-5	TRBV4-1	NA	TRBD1	TGCGCCAGCAGCCATATGGGACAGCAAGAGACCCAGTACTTC	CASSHMGQQETQYF
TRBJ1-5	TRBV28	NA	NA	TGTGCCAGCAGCCTCGGACAGTCTAATCAGCCCCAGCATTTT	CASSLGQSNQPQHF
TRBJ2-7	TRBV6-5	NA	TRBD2	TGTGCCAGCAGAACTCCGGGGGGGTCCTACGAGCAGTACTTC	CASRTPGGSYEQYF
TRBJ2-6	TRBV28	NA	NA	TGTGCCACTTTCGAGGGACACGCGTCTGGGGCCAACGTCCTGACTTTC	CATFEGHASGANVLTF
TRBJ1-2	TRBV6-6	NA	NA	TGTGCCAGCAGTCTTTCCGGGGTCCATGGCTACACCTTC	CASSLSGVHGYTF
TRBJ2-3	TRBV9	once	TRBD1	TGTGCCATTTCCGGGACAGGGATTCCAGATACGCAGTATTTT	CAISGTGIPDTQYF
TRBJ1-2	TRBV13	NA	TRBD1	TGTGCCAGCAGCGTGGGACAGGGGGCGGGTGGCTACACCTTC	CASSVGQGAGGYTF
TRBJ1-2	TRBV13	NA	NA	TGTGCCAGCAGCTCGAGGGACGGGAGGATCCAACTCGATGGCTACACCTTC	CASSSRDGRIQLDGYTF
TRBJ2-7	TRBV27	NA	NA	TGTGCCAGCAGTTTAGGCCTAGCTGGGTACGAGCAGTACTTC	CASSLGLAGYEQYF
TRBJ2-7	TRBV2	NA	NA	TGTGCCAGCAGTGAACAGACTTACGAGCAGTACTTC	CASSEQTYEQYF
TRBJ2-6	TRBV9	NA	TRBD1	TGTGCCAGCAGCCCAGACAGGGTTGGGGCCAACGTCCTGACTTTC	CASSPDRVGANVLTF
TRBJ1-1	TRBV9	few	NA	TGTGCCAGCAGCGTCCCGGTGAACACTGAAGCTTTCTTT	CASSVPVNTEAFF
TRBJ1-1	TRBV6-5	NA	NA	TGTGCCAGCAGTTACTCGCGGGGGGACACTGAAGCTTTCTTT	CASSYSRGDTEAFF
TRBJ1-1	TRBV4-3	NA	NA	TGCGCCAGCAGCCGGGAGGGTCTTGGTACTGAAGCTTTCTTT	CASSREGLGTEAFF
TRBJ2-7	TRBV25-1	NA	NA	TGTGCCAGCAGTAATAAGCAGGGGAGCGAGCAGTACTTC	CASSNKQGSEQYF
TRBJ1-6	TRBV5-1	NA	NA	TGCGCCAGCAGCTTCCTTAATTCACCCCTCCACTTT	CASSFLNSPLHF
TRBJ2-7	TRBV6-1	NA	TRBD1	TGTGCCAGCCACAGGGGAGACAGGATTTACGAGCAGTACTTC	CASHRGDRIYEQYF
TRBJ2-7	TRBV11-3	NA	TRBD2	TGTGCCAGCAGCTTCCTGCCCGGGGGGACCTACGAGCAGTACTTC	CASSFLPGGTYEQYF
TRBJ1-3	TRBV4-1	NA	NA	TGCGCCAGCAGCCAAGATAGGCGGCCCTCTGGAAACACCATATATTTT	CASSQDRRPSGNTIYF
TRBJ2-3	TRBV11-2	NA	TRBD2	TGTGCCAGCAGCGCTCGGCTAGCGGGTCCAGATACGCAGTATTTT	CASSARLAGPDTQYF
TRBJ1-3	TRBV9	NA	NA	TGTGCCAGCAGCGCCCAAAACACCATATATTTT	CASSAQNTIYF
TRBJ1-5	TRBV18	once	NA	TGTGCCAGCTCACCACCTTCAGCTTCTGAGTCGGGAATGAGGCCCCAGCATTTT	CASSPPSASESGMRPQHF
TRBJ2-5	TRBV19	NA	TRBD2	TGTGCCAGTAGTTCTCCGGCCGGGACTAGCGGGATCCGAGGAGAGACCCAGTACTTC	CASSSPAGTSGIRGETQYF
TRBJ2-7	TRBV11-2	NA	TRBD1	TGTGCCAGCAGGGACAGGGGGGGCGAGCAGTACTTC	CASRDRGGEQYF
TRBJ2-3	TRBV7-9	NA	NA	TGTGCCAGCAGCTTAGTTGAGGCGACAGATACGCAGTATTTT	CASSLVEATDTQYF
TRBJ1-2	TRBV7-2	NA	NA	TGTGCCAGCAGCGCAACTGGAGGCCGCTCTATGGGCTACACCTTC	CASSATGGRSMGYTF
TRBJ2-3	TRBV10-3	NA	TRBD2	TGTGCCATCAGTGGGACTAGCGGATTCACAGATACGCAGTATTTT	CAISGTSGFTDTQYF
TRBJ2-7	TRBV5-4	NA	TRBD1	TGTGCCAGCAGCTTGGTGGGGACAGCAACCTACGAGCAGTACTTC	CASSLVGTATYEQYF
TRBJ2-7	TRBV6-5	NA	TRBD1	TGTGCCAGCAGTTACAACAGGGGTTCCTACGAGCAGTACTTC	CASSYNRGSYEQYF
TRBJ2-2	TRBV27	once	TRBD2	TGTGCCAGCAGTTTCATATCGGGGGGGGTCCCTCTCGGGGAGCTGTTTTTT	CASSFISGGVPLGELFF
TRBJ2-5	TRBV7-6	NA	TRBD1	TGTGCCAGCAGCCCAGCAGGGGGAGAGACCCAGTACTTC	CASSPAGGETQYF
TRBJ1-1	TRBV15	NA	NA	TGTGCCACCAGCAGATTGAGGGGGGGGTGGGCTGAAGCTTTCTTT	CATSRLRGGWAEAFF
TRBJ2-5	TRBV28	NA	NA	TGTGCCAGCAGCCGTAAATCTTCCCAGTACTTC	CASSRKSSQYF
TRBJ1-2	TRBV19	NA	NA	TGTGCCAGTAGTATAGCCCCACAGGGAAACTATGGCTACACCTTC	CASSIAPQGNYGYTF
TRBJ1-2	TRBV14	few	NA	TGTGCCAGCAGCCAACAGGTTTACTATGGCTACACCTTC	CASSQQVYYGYTF
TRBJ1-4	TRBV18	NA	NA	TGTGCCAGCTCACCACCCAGGGGTAATGAAAAACTGTTTTTT	CASSPPRGNEKLFF
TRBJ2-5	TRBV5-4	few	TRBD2	TGTGCCAGCAGCCGGGGAGGGACCCGGACCCAACAAGGGGAGACCCAGTACTTC	CASSRGGTRTQQGETQYF